Listed here are 15 T cell receptor beta chains from one sample, sequenced in a study of CD8 T cell repertoires and HIV-1 epitope variants. Their antigens are not known. Method: immunoSEQ multiplex PCR; TCRdb's copy keeps in-frame clones and lacks some. The sample shows over 2,000 clones, about two thirds of them seen only once. Sequencing was done on a sample of cultured CD8+ T cells derived from PBMCs. The origin of the receptors is a male donor with HIV.

V and J are TRBV28 and TRBJ1-2; D gene uncertain. Germline CDR1 and CDR2: MDHEN and SYDVKM. The CDR3 length is 19 residues. The V and J ends lost 1 base and 0 bases respectively, with 21 bases between them. The CDR3 DNA sequence: TGTGCCAGCAGTTTATTCGCCCTTAGCCCACAGTCTCCTAACTATGGCTACACCTTC. Protein sequence: CASSLFALSPQSPNYGYTF.

The chain joins TRBV27 to TRBJ2-1; 9 nucleotides align to TRBD2. The CDR3 spans 15 residues. From germline, CDR1 is MNHEY and CDR2 SMNVEV (reference sequence). V shed 8 bases and J 6 bases; nucleotides not matched to a gene: 11. CDR3 loop: CASGSSSGRRNEQFF. DNA for the CDR3: TGTGCCAGCGGTTCTAGTAGCGGGAGACGCAATGAGCAGTTCTTC.

In DNA form, the CDR3 reads TGTGCCAGCAGTTTAACAGAGAACACTGAAGCTTTCTTT. Translated: CASSLTENTEAFF. The chain has TRBV27 and TRBJ1-1; no clear D. The CDR3 length is 13 residues. Trimming removed 2 bases at V and 1 base at J, with 5 bases between. Germline CDR1 reads MNHEY; CDR2 reads SMNVEV (reference sequence).

The gene calls are TRBV7-8 and TRBJ2-5; 7 positions agree with TRBD2. The V and J ends lost 5 bases and 4 bases, in that order; junction bases with no gene match: 19. This CDR3 contains 18 residues. CDR1 is SGHVS, CDR2 FQNEAQ, per germline. The CDR3 coding sequence is TGTGCCAGCAGCACCCGGACTAGTGACGGCTATCGCGGAGAGACCCAGTACTTC. This gives the protein CASSTRTSDGYRGETQYF. Using reference TRBV7-8 and TRBJ2-5 for the parts outside the CDR3, the full variable domain is GAGVSQSPRYKVAKRGQDVALRCDPISGHVSLFWYQQALGQGPEFLTYFQNEAQLDKSGLPSDRFFAERPEGSVSTLKIQRTQQEDSAVYLCASSTRTSDGYRGETQYFGPGTRLLVL.

The chain's CDR3 is CAWSEGASNQPQHF. The DNA of the CDR3 is TGTGCCTGGAGTGAGGGGGCCAGCAATCAGCCCCAGCATTTT. The V gene is TRBV30, the J gene TRBJ1-5, with 7 bases matching TRBD1. V trimming: 1 base; J trimming: 1 base; junction bases outside the gene matches: 1. The CDR3 loop spans 14 amino acids. The germline V gene encodes CDR1 GTSNPN and CDR2 SVGIG (reference sequence).

The chain's CDR3 is CASSAGTGGGEQFF. CDR3 DNA sequence: TGTGCCAGCTCGGCCGGGACAGGGGGCGGTGAGCAGTTCTTC. V usage is TRBV18 and J usage is TRBJ2-1, with 12 bases lining up with TRBD1. Per germline, CDR1 KGHSH and CDR2 LQKENI. V lost 6 bases, J lost 9 bases, and 6 bases stayed unmatched. The CDR3 loop spans 14 amino acids. Filled out from reference TRBV18 and TRBJ2-1, the complete variable domain reads NAGVMQNPRHLVRRRGQEARLRCSPMKGHSHVYWYRQLPEEGLKFMVYLQKENIIDESGMPKERFSAEFPKEGPSILRIQQVVRGDSAAYFCASSAGTGGGEQFFGPGTRLTVL.

The chain carries TRBV15 and TRBJ2-1, with 8 bases identical to TRBD1. The CDR3 is made up of 16 amino acids. CDR1 and CDR2 (germline): LNHNV, YYDKDF (reference sequence). V gave up 4 bases and J gave up 5 bases; unmatched junction bases: 10. CDR3 residues: CATSITTGVVDNEQFF. The CDR3 region has the DNA TGTGCCACCAGCATTACGACAGGGGTTGTGGACAATGAGCAGTTCTTC.

J is TRBJ2-1 and V is TRBV27, with 9 bases aligning to TRBD2. CDR1 and CDR2 from the germline V gene are MNHEY and SMNVEV (reference sequence). This CDR3 is 17 amino acids long. V lost 5 bases, J lost 0 bases, and 8 bases stayed unmatched. The CDR3 loop reads CASSPTTSGYSYNEQFF. The CDR3 DNA sequence: TGTGCCAGCAGTCCTACGACTAGCGGCTACTCCTACAATGAGCAGTTCTTC.

The table lists this clone with a few counts. The rearrangement links TRBV5-4 to TRBJ1-1; no reliable D call. This CDR3 has 13 residues. Trimming removed 4 bases from V and 0 bases from J, with 7 bases in between. Germline CDR1 is SGHNT and CDR2 is YYREEE (reference sequence). This chain's CDR3 is CASSRRVNTEAFF. DNA for the CDR3: TGTGCCAGCAGCCGACGGGTGAACACTGAAGCTTTCTTT.

The rearrangement joins TRBV28 to TRBJ1-2; D is undetermined. Trimming left V 1 base short and J 7 bases short, with 10 bases between. The germline V gene encodes CDR1 MDHEN and CDR2 SYDVKM. CDR3 size: 13 residues. The CDR3 region has the DNA TGTGCCAGCAGTTTATCCGGCGCCGGTGGCTACACCTTC. It specifies CASSLSGAGGYTF.

The V call is TRBV25-1, the J call TRBJ2-5; 12 positions agree with TRBD1. V shed 2 bases, J shed 5 bases, and the junction held 3 bases outside the gene matches. This CDR3 comprises 15 residues. Germline values: CDR1 MGHDK, CDR2 SYGVNS. The CDR3 DNA reads TGTGCCAGCAGTGAAGGGACAGGGGGCGGGGAGACCCAGTACTTC. It yields the protein CASSEGTGGGETQYF. The full variable domain, its missing parts supplied by reference TRBV25-1 and TRBJ2-5, is EADIYQTPRYLVIGTGKKITLECSQTMGHDKMYWYQQDPGMELHLIHYSYGVNSTEKGDLSSESTVSRIRTEHFPLTLESARPSHTSQYLCASSEGTGGGETQYFGPGTRLLVL.

This sequence joins TRBV7-8 and TRBJ2-2; 15 bases map to TRBD2. The V gene's germline CDR1 is SGHVS and CDR2 FQNEAQ. The J segment lost 0 bases and the V segment lost 2 bases, leaving 7 bases of the junction unmatched. The CDR3 sequence is 20 residues long. CDR3 amino acids: CASSLRAGLAGGSNTGELFF. CDR3 bases: TGTGCCAGCAGCTTACGCGCGGGACTAGCGGGAGGTTCGAACACCGGGGAGCTGTTTTTT.

The V call is TRBV9, the J call TRBJ2-2; weak D call: TRBD2 (7 bases). V was pared by 0 bases and J by 0 bases, with 18 bases between. The CDR3 contains 19 residues. Per germline, CDR1 SGDLS and CDR2 YYNGEE. CDR3 bases: TGTGCCAGCAGCGTAGCTGGACCCCTCGGGGGGCCGAACACCGGGGAGCTGTTTTTT. This encodes CASSVAGPLGGPNTGELFF.

This clone was detected only a few times. At one boundary the junction diverges from the germline segment, which might be a read error. The gene calls are TRBV5-6 and TRBJ2-7; TRBD2 agrees at 8 bases. The CDR3 is 14 residues long. Germline loops: CDR1 SGHDT, CDR2 YYEEEE. The CDR3 loop is CASSAGLGSSEQYF. Written as DNA, the CDR3 is TGTGCCAGCAGCGCGGGACTAGGTTCCTCCGAGCAGTACTTC.

By share, this clone counts as medium-sized. The chain combines TRBV28 with TRBJ1-1; D call uncertain. The CDR3 length is 14 residues. V was shortened by 3 bases and J by 4 bases, with 12 bases between the two germline ends. The germline CDR1 and CDR2 sequences are MDHEN and SYDVKM. The CDR3 spells CASSFRGWGTEAFF. In DNA, the CDR3 is TGTGCCAGCAGTTTTCGGGGATGGGGCACTGAAGCTTTCTTT.